What follows are 11 T cell receptor beta chains derived from one specimen sequenced in a study of blood T cell repertoires in COVID-19. Assay used: immunoSEQ multiplex PCR; TCRdb lists only in-frame clones, some missing. Seen here are some 200,000 clones, 90% to 95% observed once, and the top ten hold 0.95% to 1.5%. The sequenced sample consisted of peripheral blood. The receptors originated from a man under 40 with acute or convalescent COVID-19.

This chain links TRBV28 with TRBJ2-3, with D uncertain. Trimming cost V 5 bases and J 2 bases, with 5 bases left between them. The V gene's germline CDR1 is MDHEN and CDR2 SYDVKM. CDR3 length: 12 residues. The CDR3 region has the DNA TGTGCCAGCAGTCGTATCACAGATACGCAGTATTTT. Its protein is CASSRITDTQYF.

V gene TRBV19 combines with J gene TRBJ2-7; 11 bases map to TRBD2. Per germline, CDR1 LNHDA and CDR2 SQIVND (reference sequence). Trimming cost V 10 bases and J 3 bases; bases outside gene matches: 11. CDR3 length: 15 residues. The CDR3 DNA reads TGTGCCACCTCATACTTAGCGGGAGGGCTCTACGAGCAGTACTTC. This codes for CATSYLAGGLYEQYF.

This clone occurred once. The chain employs TRBV6-5 and TRBJ1-5; a possible D gene is TRBD1 (5 bases). V lost 0 bases and J 4 bases, leaving 10 bases between the germline ends. Germline CDR1 reads MNHEY; CDR2 reads SVGAGI. The CDR3 is 15 amino acids. The DNA of the CDR3 is TGTGCCAGCAGTTACTCGCGGGGGGAGAATCAGCCCCAGCATTTT. Amino acids: CASSYSRGENQPQHF.

The V gene is TRBV12-3 or TRBV12-4, the J gene TRBJ1-2; the D gene is possibly TRBD1 (6 bases). This CDR3 has 13 amino acids. The ends were cut back, 6 bases at V and 11 bases at J, with 19 bases in the middle. CDR3 protein: CASSPGGVLFYTF. DNA of the CDR3: TGTGCCAGCAGCCCTGGGGGCGTTCTATTTTACACCTTC.

The chain joins TRBV5-4 to TRBJ2-5; 13 bases fit TRBD2. J gave up 5 bases and V 4 bases, and 8 bases lay outside the gene matches. This CDR3 has 16 amino acids. The germline V gene encodes CDR1 SGHNT and CDR2 YYREEE (reference sequence). CDR3 amino acids: CASSETSGRAGETQYF. The CDR3 DNA sequence: TGTGCCAGCAGCGAAACTAGCGGGAGGGCCGGGGAGACCCAGTACTTC.

This chain uses TRBV7-9 with TRBJ1-2, with 7 nucleotides matching TRBD1. Per the germline V gene, CDR1 is SEHNR and CDR2 is FQNEAQ (reference sequence). V was clipped by 1 base and J by 3 bases; unmatched bases: 8. CDR3 size: 16 residues. CDR3 amino acids: CASSLGAGRGDYGYTF. The CDR3 bases are TGTGCCAGCAGCTTAGGAGCCGGCAGGGGGGACTATGGCTACACCTTC.

The J gene is TRBJ1-5, the V gene TRBV28; TRBD1 matches 10 bases. CDR1 is MDHEN, CDR2 SYDVKM, per germline. The CDR3 is 16 residues long. Trimming cost V 6 bases and J 5 bases; bases outside gene matches: 10. The CDR3 spells CASSPRDRGRYQPQHF. The DNA for the CDR3 is TGTGCCAGCAGCCCACGGGACAGGGGACGGTATCAGCCCCAGCATTTT.

This chain connects TRBV27 to TRBJ2-7, with unresolved D. Germline assignment: CDR1 MNHEY and CDR2 SMNVEV (reference sequence). This CDR3 has 11 residues. V lost 3 bases and J 3 bases, leaving 3 bases between the germline ends. The CDR3, as DNA: TGTGCCAGCAGTTTCGGCTACGAGCAGTACTTC. This gives the protein CASSFGYEQYF.

V usage is TRBV30 and J usage is TRBJ2-3; 9 bases align to TRBD1. Germline V CDR1 and CDR2: GTSNPN, SVGIG (reference sequence). The J segment lost 6 bases and the V segment lost 6 bases, leaving 13 bases of the junction unmatched. CDR3 size: 15 residues. As DNA, the CDR3 is TGTGCCTGTCACCGAACAGGGGGCTGGGCCGATACGCAGTATTTT. It codes for CACHRTGGWADTQYF.

This sequence joins TRBV6-2 or TRBV6-3 and TRBJ1-5, with D possibly matching TRBD1 (5 bases). CDR1 is MNHEY, CDR2 SVGEGT, per germline. The V end was cut by 0 bases, the J end by 1 base, with 10 bases between. The CDR3 consists of 16 residues. This CDR3 reads CASSYSRGLSNQPQHF. The CDR3, as DNA: TGTGCCAGCAGTTACTCGAGGGGACTAAGCAATCAGCCCCAGCATTTT.

The J gene is TRBJ2-5, the V gene TRBV21-1; the listed D gene, TRBD2, was not tested against the DNA. TRBV21-1 is a pseudogene locus. This CDR3 is built from 17 residues. The CDR3 nucleotides read TGTGCCAGCAGCACTTACTCGTTGAGAGGAGGAGGAGAGACCCAGTACTTC. The encoded protein is CASSTYSLRGGGETQYF.